The 31 T cell receptor beta chains below were found in one sample sequenced in a study of vaccination effects on CD4 cells after COVID-19. Peptide-pool stimulation followed by sequencing identified expanded antigen-specific CD4+ clonotypes in the ViraFEST assay. Culture proceeded for approximately 9 days, and CD4+ T cells were then isolated. Vaccinated recipients, who were negative for nucleocapsid antibodies, had no history of SARS-CoV-2 infection. Their antigen targets remain unknown. Clones were sequenced by immunoSEQ multiplex PCR, and TCRdb holds only the in-frame ones, with some missing. The repertoire holds 20,000 or so clones, with roughly three quarters as singletons. The sample here was CD4+ T cells from PBMCs cultured with HCoV-NL63 spike peptides, taken before COVID-19 vaccination. The receptors here all came from a human donor who received a COVID-19 vaccine.

The gene calls are TRBV5-1 and TRBJ2-5, with D perhaps TRBD1 (5 bases). CDR3 size: 13 residues. Germline loops: CDR1 SGHRS, CDR2 YFSETQ. Between the trimmed V and J ends, which lost 4 bases and 5 bases, there was a span of 12 bases. CDR3 in DNA: TGCGCCAGCAGCCAAGGGGCGAGGGAGACCCAGTACTTC. It specifies CASSQGARETQYF.

This clone was seen only a few times. The rearrangement joins TRBV5-1 to TRBJ2-1; TRBD1 matches 8 bases. The CDR3 extends over 13 amino acids. In germline, CDR1 is SGHRS, CDR2 YFSETQ. J gave up 10 bases and V 0 bases, and 3 bases lay outside the gene matches. The CDR3 DNA reads as TGCGCCAGCAGCTTGGACAGGGGGTACGAGCAGTTCTTC. Residues: CASSLDRGYEQFF.

Only one count was recorded for this clone. This chain links TRBV19 with TRBJ2-7; 10 bases agree with TRBD1. Germline assignment: CDR1 LNHDA and CDR2 SQIVND (reference sequence). CDR3 length: 14 residues. Trimming took 10 bases from V and 4 from J; bases not matched to a gene: 10. CDR3 region: CATDPGQGIYEQYF. DNA for the CDR3: TGTGCCACCGATCCGGGACAGGGGATTTACGAGCAGTACTTC.

The chain employs TRBV7-9 and TRBJ1-5; 12 bases map to TRBD1. CDR3 length: 15 amino acids. V dropped 1 base and J dropped 7; count of bases not matched to a gene: 2. CDR1 is SEHNR, CDR2 FQNEAQ, per germline (reference sequence). The CDR3 bases are TGTGCCAGCAGCTTAGGGGACAGGGGGCACCAGCCCCAGCATTTT. Protein sequence: CASSLGDRGHQPQHF.

The rearrangement uses TRBV9 and TRBJ1-3, with a weak D call TRBD1 (6 bases). The CDR3 has 16 amino acids. Germline values: CDR1 SGDLS, CDR2 YYNGEE. The V and J ends lost 1 base and 0 bases respectively, with 11 bases between them. Here the CDR3 reads CASSVSGTTSGNTIYF. CDR3 nucleotide sequence: TGTGCCAGCAGCGTAAGTGGGACAACCTCTGGAAACACCATATATTTT.

This rearrangement joins TRBV7-8 to TRBJ2-1; D is perhaps TRBD2 (7 bases). Trimming removed 2 bases at V and 4 bases at J, with 12 bases between. The CDR3 runs to 15 residues. CDR1 is SGHVS, CDR2 FQNEAQ, per germline. The CDR3: CASSLRGGSYNEQFF. CDR3 DNA: TGTGCCAGCAGCTTAAGGGGGGGCTCTTACAATGAGCAGTTCTTC.

J is TRBJ1-2 and V is TRBV5-1; D not resolved. With 2 bases removed from V and 4 bases from J, the gap between germline ends came to 12 bases. Germline CDR1 and CDR2: SGHRS and YFSETQ. The CDR3 has 14 amino acids. The CDR3 sequence is CASSFLERSYGYTF. The CDR3 DNA sequence: TGCGCCAGCAGCTTTCTCGAAAGGAGCTATGGCTACACCTTC.

The genes are TRBV29-1 and TRBJ1-1; maybe TRBD1 (5 bases). The germline V gene encodes CDR1 SQVTM and CDR2 ANQGSEA. The V end lost 7 bases, the J end lost 4 bases, and 13 bases lay between the germline ends. The CDR3 consists of 12 residues. The CDR3 bases are TGCAGCGCCTATGACGGGGGCACTGAAGCTTTCTTT. This translates into CSAYDGGTEAFF.

As DNA, the CDR3 is TGTGCCAGCAGTGAACTAGCGGGGGCCTACAATGAGCAGTTCTTC. It is translated as CASSELAGAYNEQFF. This chain links TRBV6-1 with TRBJ2-1; 10 bases agree with TRBD2. Looked up from germline, CDR1 is MNHNS and CDR2 is SASEGT. This CDR3 is built from 15 residues. The V and J ends lost 2 bases and 2 bases, in that order; junction bases with no gene match: 0.

The chain recombines TRBV21-1 with TRBJ2-5; the table calls TRBD1, which could not be checked here. TRBV21-1 has pseudogene status. This CDR3 region has 14 residues. DNA of the CDR3: TGTGCCAGCAGCAAAGGGGTTAAGGGGGAGACCCAGTACTTC. It encodes CASSKGVKGETQYF.

The chain recombines TRBV5-1 with TRBJ1-1; 8 bases agree with TRBD1. The CDR3 has 19 residues. V shed 0 bases, J shed 5 bases, and the junction held 18 bases outside the gene matches. The germline V gene encodes CDR1 SGHRS and CDR2 YFSETQ. The CDR3 is CASSLAAHGTGPPRTEAFF. CDR3 nucleotides: TGCGCCAGCAGCTTGGCCGCCCATGGGACAGGACCCCCGAGGACTGAAGCTTTCTTT. Together with reference TRBV5-1 and TRBJ1-1, the CDR3 gives the full variable domain: KAGVTQTPRYLIKTRGQQVTLSCSPISGHRSVSWYQQTPGQGLQFLFEYFSETQRNKGNFPGRFSGRQFSNSRSEMNVSTLELGDSALYLCASSLAAHGTGPPRTEAFFGQGTRLTVV.

The rearrangement uses TRBV15 and TRBJ2-3; TRBD2 matches at 7 bases. Looked up from germline, CDR1 is LNHNV and CDR2 is YYDKDF (reference sequence). This CDR3 has 17 residues. The ends lost 2 bases at V and 0 bases at J; junction bases unmatched: 8. CDR3 DNA sequence: TGTGCCACCAGCAGACGACTAGCACTTCTAAGCACAGATACGCAGTATTTT. This encodes CATSRRLALLSTDTQYF.

This clone turned up a few times. V and J are TRBV5-1 and TRBJ2-3; 11 nucleotides align to TRBD2. The CDR3 extends over 17 amino acids. From germline, CDR1 is SGHRS and CDR2 YFSETQ. Trimming took 4 bases from V and 4 from J; bases not matched to a gene: 11. The CDR3 bases are TGCGCCAGCAGCATAGGGACAGCGACTAGCGGGGCAGATACGCAGTATTTT. As protein: CASSIGTATSGADTQYF.

The rearrangement uses TRBV5-6 and TRBJ2-7, with 7 positions matching TRBD2. This CDR3 comprises 16 residues. Unmatched junction bases numbered 10, after V lost 0 bases and J lost 4 bases. The germline CDR1 and CDR2 sequences are SGHDT and YYEEEE. CDR3 residues: CASSLGLGGNLYEQYF. The CDR3 nucleotides are TGTGCCAGCAGCTTGGGGCTGGGGGGGAACCTTTACGAGCAGTACTTC.

This chain links TRBV12-5 with TRBJ1-2; no firm D call. Between the trimmed V and J ends, which lost 0 bases and 6 bases, there was a span of 14 bases. Germline V gene data show CDR1 as LGHNT and CDR2 as FRNRAP. CDR3 size: 15 residues. The CDR3 sequence: CASGLVPRGRDGYTF. The DNA of the CDR3 is TGTGCTAGTGGTTTGGTACCTCGCGGAAGGGATGGCTACACCTTC.

V gene TRBV19 combines with J gene TRBJ2-7, with 7 nucleotides matching TRBD2. Germline lookup yields CDR1 LNHDA and CDR2 SQIVND (reference sequence). The J segment lost 3 bases and the V segment lost 3 bases, leaving 17 bases of the junction unmatched. The CDR3 runs to 18 residues. The CDR3 reads CASSIARSSGTSHYEQYF. DNA of the CDR3: TGTGCCAGTAGTATCGCTCGATCTAGCGGCACTTCCCACTACGAGCAGTACTTC.

The CDR3 coding sequence is TGTGCCACCAGTTCAGCAGGTTCCTACAATGAGCAGTTCTTC. Protein: CATSSAGSYNEQFF. The chain combines TRBV24-1 with TRBJ2-1; D gene unclear. V was trimmed by 6 bases and J by 1 base, leaving 9 bases between them. The CDR3 is 14 amino acids. The V gene's germline CDR1 is KGHDR and CDR2 SFDVKD.

This clone turned up a few times. V usage is TRBV2 and J usage is TRBJ1-5; a weak D match, TRBD1 (5 bases). This CDR3 contains 14 residues. The germline V gene has CDR1 SNHLY and CDR2 FYNNEI. V was trimmed by 6 bases and J by 7 bases, leaving 16 bases between them. This CDR3 is CASRTGTGSQPQHF. CDR3 nucleotide sequence: TGTGCCAGCAGAACCGGGACCGGGAGCCAGCCCCAGCATTTT.

The chain is built from TRBV25-1 and TRBJ2-2; 8 bases match TRBD1. Germline assignment: CDR1 MGHDK and CDR2 SYGVNS. There are 15 residues in the CDR3. Trimming cost V 5 bases and J 2 bases; bases outside gene matches: 4. The CDR3 is CASSSDRANTGELFF. The CDR3 DNA reads TGTGCCAGCAGTTCGGACAGGGCTAACACCGGGGAGCTGTTTTTT.

The chain is built from TRBV6-5 and TRBJ2-7; TRBD1 matches 7 bases. This CDR3 has 13 residues. Germline V gene lookup returns CDR1 MNHEY and CDR2 SVGAGI. The V and J ends lost 7 bases and 3 bases, in that order; junction bases with no gene match: 6. CDR3 bases: TGTGCCAGCATCAGACAGGGCGGCTACGAGCAGTACTTC. It codes for CASIRQGGYEQYF.

V usage is TRBV29-1 and J usage is TRBJ1-6; maybe TRBD1 (5 bases). Deletions cut 7 bases from V and 7 bases from J, with 17 bases between. The CDR3 is made up of 14 amino acids. Germline V gene sequence: CDR1 SQVTM, CDR2 ANQGSEA. The CDR3 bases are TGCAGCGCCCGGGACTCAGGGCCGAATTCACCCCTCCACTTT. Encoded protein: CSARDSGPNSPLHF.

CDR3: CASSLGLGLDQETQYF. DNA for the CDR3: TGTGCCAGCAGCTTAGGTTTGGGGTTAGATCAAGAGACCCAGTACTTC. The gene calls are TRBV7-9 and TRBJ2-5; D remains unclear. Trimming took 1 base from V and 2 from J, leaving 14 bases between them. The length of the CDR3 is 16 residues. Germline V CDR1 and CDR2: SEHNR, FQNEAQ (reference sequence). Supplemented by reference TRBV7-9 and TRBJ2-5, the full variable domain reads DTGVSQNPRHKITKRGQNVTFRCDPISEHNRLYWYRQTLGQGPEFLTYFQNEAQLEKSRLLSDRFSAERPKGSFSTLEIQRTEQGDSAMYLCASSLGLGLDQETQYFGPGTRLLVL.

The CDR3 is CASRGDRKNSPLHF. Written as DNA, the CDR3 is TGCGCCAGCCGAGGGGACAGGAAAAATTCACCCCTCCACTTT. The chain employs TRBV10-1 and TRBJ1-6; 8 nucleotides agree with TRBD1. There are 14 residues in the CDR3. V shed 8 bases and J 7 bases; nucleotides not matched to a gene: 7. Germline V gene sequence: CDR1 WNHNN, CDR2 SYGVQD (reference sequence).

The chain recombines TRBV29-1 with TRBJ1-5, with 10 bases identical to TRBD1. CDR1 SQVTM and CDR2 ANQGSEA come from the germline V gene. This CDR3 spans 14 amino acids. Trimming removed 6 bases from V and 6 bases from J; junction bases left unmatched: 8. For the CDR3, the DNA is TGCAGCGTATCGACAGGGGGCGCGGGTCAGCCCCAGCATTTT. Protein product: CSVSTGGAGQPQHF.

The chain couples TRBV30 to TRBJ1-5; no reliable D call. Trimming left V 1 base short and J 5 bases short, with 9 bases between. From germline, CDR1 is GTSNPN and CDR2 SVGIG (reference sequence). There are 13 residues in the CDR3. DNA for the CDR3: TGTGCCTGGAGTGCTAATTCAGATCAGCCCCAGCATTTT. Residues: CAWSANSDQPQHF.

This clone was observed a single time. The chain links TRBV6-1 to TRBJ1-1; maybe TRBD1 (5 bases). Trimming left V 0 bases short and J 12 bases short, with 11 bases between. The CDR3 consists of 12 residues. Per germline, CDR1 MNHNS and CDR2 SASEGT. CDR3 coding DNA: TGTGCCAGCAGTGAAGCAAGGACACGTTCTTTCTTT. Translated: CASSEARTRSFF.

This sequence joins TRBV5-1 and TRBJ2-1, with D tentatively TRBD1 or TRBD2 (5 bases each). The germline V gene has CDR1 SGHRS and CDR2 YFSETQ. CDR3 length: 14 residues. V lost 6 bases, J lost 5 bases, and 15 bases lay in between. The CDR3 here is CASNRDPENNEQFF. CDR3 coding DNA: TGCGCCAGCAACCGGGACCCAGAGAACAATGAGCAGTTCTTC.

The chain has TRBV4-1 and TRBJ2-5; D call uncertain. CDR3 length: 18 residues. Trimming removed 4 bases at V and 1 base at J, with 22 bases between. In germline, CDR1 is MGHRA, CDR2 YSYEKL. CDR3 in DNA: TGCGCCAGCAGCCTTGGGTTTTTGGGGTTCTCCCGCCAAGAGACCCAGTACTTC. Its translation is CASSLGFLGFSRQETQYF.

The chain uses TRBV24-1 and TRBJ2-3; the D is unclear. From germline, CDR1 is KGHDR and CDR2 SFDVKD. This CDR3 has 15 amino acids. V was cut by 3 bases and J by 3 bases, with 12 bases left in between. CDR3: CATSDAASFTDTQYF. The CDR3 DNA follows: TGTGCCACCAGTGATGCAGCGTCCTTTACAGATACGCAGTATTTT.

The chain couples TRBV18 to TRBJ1-3; TRBD1 is a possible D gene (5 bases). CDR1 and CDR2 (germline): KGHSH, LQKENI. CDR3 size: 15 residues. Trimming pared 0 bases from V and 2 bases from J, leaving 8 bases between. CDR3 nucleotides: TGTGCCAGCTCACCACCGGGGCAAACTGGAAACACCATATATTTT. This encodes CASSPPGQTGNTIYF.

The rearrangement links TRBV20-1 to TRBJ1-1; D gene uncertain. The CDR3 is 10 residues long. Germline V gene lookup returns CDR1 DFQATT and CDR2 SNEGSKA (reference sequence). Trimming pared 2 bases from V and 7 bases from J, leaving 5 bases between. CDR3 DNA: TGCAGTGCTAGACAGATTGAAGCTTTCTTT. This gives the protein CSARQIEAFF.